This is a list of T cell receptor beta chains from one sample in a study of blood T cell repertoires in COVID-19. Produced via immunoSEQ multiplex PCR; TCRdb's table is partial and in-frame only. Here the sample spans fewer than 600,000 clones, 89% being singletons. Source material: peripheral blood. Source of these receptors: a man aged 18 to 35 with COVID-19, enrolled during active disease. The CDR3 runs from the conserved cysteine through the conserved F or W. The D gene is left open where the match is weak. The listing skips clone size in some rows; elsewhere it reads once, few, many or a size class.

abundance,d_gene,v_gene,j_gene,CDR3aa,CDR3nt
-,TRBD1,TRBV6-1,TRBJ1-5,CASSEAQGANQPQHF,TGTGCCAGCAGTGAAGCACAGGGGGCTAATCAGCCCCAGCATTTT
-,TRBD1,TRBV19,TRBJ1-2,CASSRPGQQANYGYTF,TGTGCCAGTAGTAGACCGGGACAGCAAGCTAACTATGGCTACACCTTC
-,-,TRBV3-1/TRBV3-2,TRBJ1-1,CASSQSQGPGWLF,TGTGCCAGCAGCCAGTCACAAGGGCCAGGGTGGTTGTTT
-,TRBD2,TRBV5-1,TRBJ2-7,CASSLGLAATYEQYF,TGCGCCAGCAGCTTGGGACTAGCGGCCACCTACGAGCAGTACTTC
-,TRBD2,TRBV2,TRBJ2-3,CASSASSGPRSADTQYF,TGTGCCAGCAGTGCCTCTAGCGGCCCCAGGTCGGCAGATACGCAGTATTTT
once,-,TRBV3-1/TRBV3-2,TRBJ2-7,CASSQGPRNEQYF,TGTGCCAGCAGCCAGGGGCCGAGGAACGAGCAGTACTTC
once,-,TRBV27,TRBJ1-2,CASSFQGLANYGYTF,TGTGCCAGCAGTTTTCAGGGCCTAGCTAACTATGGCTACACCTTC
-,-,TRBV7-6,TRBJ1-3,CASSLDSFSGNTIYF,TGTGCCAGCAGCCTAGACAGTTTTTCTGGAAACACCATATATTTT
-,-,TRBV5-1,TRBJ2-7,CASSFRYGGSGEQYF,TGCGCCAGCAGCTTTCGGTACGGAGGATCGGGCGAGCAGTACTTC
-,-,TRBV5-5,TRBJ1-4,CASSFRELPIKNEKLFF,TGTGCCAGCAGCTTTAGAGAGCTTCCGATCAAGAATGAAAAACTGTTTTTT
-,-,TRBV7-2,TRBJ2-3,CASSLGTRSTDTQYF,TGTGCCAGCAGCTTAGGAACCAGAAGCACAGATACGCAGTATTTT
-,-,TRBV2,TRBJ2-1,CASSAVAGENEQFF,TGTGCCAGCAGTGCAGTCGCAGGGGAGAATGAGCAGTTCTTC
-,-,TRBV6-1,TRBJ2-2,CASSEWVWSNTGELFF,TGTGCCAGCAGTGAATGGGTCTGGAGTAACACCGGGGAGCTGTTTTTT
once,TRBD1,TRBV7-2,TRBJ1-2,CASSLGQGVGYGYTF,TGTGCCAGCAGCTTAGGTCAGGGGGTTGGCTATGGCTACACCTTC
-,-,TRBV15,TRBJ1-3,CATSRGPGENGNTIYF,TGTGCCACCAGCAGAGGACCCGGGGAGAACGGAAACACCATATATTTT
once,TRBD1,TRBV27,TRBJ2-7,CASKGQSYEQYF,TGTGCCAGCAAGGGACAGTCCTACGAGCAGTACTTC
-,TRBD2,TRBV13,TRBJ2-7,CASSSGLAGAYEQYF,TGTGCCAGCAGCTCGGGACTAGCGGGCGCATACGAGCAGTACTTC
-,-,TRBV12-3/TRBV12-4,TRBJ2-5,CASSLVAEETQYF,TGTGCCAGCAGTTTGGTAGCGGAAGAGACCCAGTACTTC
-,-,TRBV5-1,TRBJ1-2,CASSLSGTHGYGYTF,TGCGCCAGCAGCTTGAGCGGGACTCACGGCTATGGCTACACCTTC
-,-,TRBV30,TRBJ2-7,CAWRSGSSYEQYF,TGTGCCTGGAGAAGTGGCAGCTCCTACGAGCAGTACTTC
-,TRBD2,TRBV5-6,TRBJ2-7,CASSLGGRAYEQYF,TGTGCCAGCAGCTTGGGCGGGAGGGCCTACGAGCAGTACTTC
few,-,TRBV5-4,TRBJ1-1,CASSLKVETEAFF,TGTGCCAGCAGCCTGAAGGTGGAGACTGAAGCTTTCTTT
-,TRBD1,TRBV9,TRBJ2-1,CASSGTGTVRRNGYNEQFF,TGTGCCAGCAGCGGGACCGGGACAGTCCGCAGGAATGGCTACAATGAGCAGTTCTTC
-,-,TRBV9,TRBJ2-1,CASSVSGSPRNEQFF,TGTGCCAGCAGCGTATCCGGGAGCCCGAGGAATGAGCAGTTCTTC
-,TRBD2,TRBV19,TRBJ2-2,CASTPGLAMNTGELFF,TGTGCCAGTACCCCGGGACTAGCGATGAACACCGGGGAGCTGTTTTTT
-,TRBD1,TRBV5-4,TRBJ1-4,CASSKSDRANEKLFF,TGTGCCAGCAGCAAATCGGACAGGGCGAATGAAAAACTGTTTTTT
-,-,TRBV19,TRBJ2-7,CASSIGVAVGYEQYF,TGTGCCAGTAGTATAGGAGTAGCGGTGGGATACGAGCAGTACTTC
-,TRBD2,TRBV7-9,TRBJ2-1,CASTLAGTHNEQFF,TGTGCCAGCACCCTAGCGGGTACGCACAATGAGCAGTTCTTC
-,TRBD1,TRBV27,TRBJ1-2,CASSQDRDNYGYTF,TGTGCCAGCAGTCAGGACAGGGATAACTATGGCTACACCTTC
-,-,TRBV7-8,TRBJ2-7,CASSFNFGSGFYEQYF,TGTGCCAGCAGCTTTAATTTTGGTAGCGGCTTCTACGAGCAGTACTTC
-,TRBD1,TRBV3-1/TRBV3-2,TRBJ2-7,CASSLGQGAREQYF,TGTGCCAGCAGCTTGGGACAGGGGGCCCGGGAGCAGTACTTC
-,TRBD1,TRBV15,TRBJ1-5,CATSSADRDDNQPQHF,TGTGCCACCAGCAGCGCGGACAGGGATGACAATCAGCCCCAGCATTTT
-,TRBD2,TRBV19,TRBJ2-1,CASRLAGDNEQFF,TGTGCCAGTAGGTTAGCGGGAGACAATGAGCAGTTCTTC
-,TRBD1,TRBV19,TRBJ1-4,CASSIGDRDHEKLFF,TGTGCCAGTAGTATAGGGGACAGGGACCATGAAAAACTGTTTTTT